This T cell receptor beta chain originates from a study of CD8+ T cells in alopecia areata. In the study overall: Tofacitinib was taken orally by treated patients, and the dose was 5 to 10 mg twice daily. Points from the study as a whole: Mice showed TCR sharing more clearly than patients did, possibly owing to HLA.

Turning to this clone: Antigen unknown.

In each case, RNA was isolated and then reverse transcribed into cDNA as the sequencing template. Clones were read by immunoSEQ multiplex PCR, and TCRdb kept only the in-frame ones, dropping some. The sample lists roughly 140,000 clones, 45% to 55% occurring once. The CDR3 totals 11 residues. V lost 0 bases, J lost 10 bases, and 9 bases lay in between. Germline assignment: CDR1 DFQATT and CDR2 SNEGSKA (reference sequence). The chain couples TRBV20-1 to TRBJ1-2, with D possibly TRBD1 on 6 matching bases. The sample here was CD8+ T cells sorted from blood, taken at week 0. The TCR was taken from a human donor with alopecia areata. The CDR3: CSARDSGVYTF. The CDR3 DNA is TGCAGTGCTAGAGATTCAGGGGTCTACACCTTC.